The rows below give T cell receptor beta chains drawn from one sample of a study of T-cell memory formation after mild COVID-19. TCRdb re-called the 5' RACE reads through MiXCR, storing one row per CDR3 protein. The sample has more than 120,000 distinct CDR3 sequences, under 25% seen once; the top ten hold around 2.4%. The sequenced sample consisted of PBMCs or a T cell subset sorted from them (not recorded which). The origin of the receptors is an adult woman who had mild COVID-19 (a few samples of this study predate the infection). Cell type and time point are not known. Both conserved end residues are part of each CDR3. Each record gives: D gene, CDR3 length, clone size, J gene, V gene, CDR3 DNA, CDR3 protein. A D gene is named only where the DNA matches it firmly. Rows give clone size only sometimes, using once, few, many, or a class for an expanded clone.

- 16 few TRBJ2-7 TRBV4-3 TGCGCCAGCAGCCAAGATTTAGGATGGGTCGGATACGAGCAGTACTTC CASSQDLGWVGYEQYF
- 12 - TRBJ1-4 TRBV10-3 TGTGCCATCAGTGACAGGGAGGAAAAACTGTTTTTT CAISDREEKLFF
TRBD2 14 - TRBJ2-5 TRBV10-3 TGTGCCACGACCCCGACTAGCGGCCAAGAGACCCAGTACTTC CATTPTSGQETQYF
- 12 - TRBJ1-3 TRBV4-1 TGCGCCAGCAGCCATCTAGGAAACACCATATATTTT CASSHLGNTIYF
- 15 - TRBJ2-1 TRBV7-9 TGTGCCAGCAGGAATAGTGGACCCACCAACAATGAGCAGTTCTTC CASRNSGPTNNEQFF
TRBD2 15 - TRBJ2-1 TRBV24-1 TGTGCCACCAGTGGTCTAGCGGGAGCCTACAATGAGCAGTTCTTC CATSGLAGAYNEQFF
TRBD1 14 - TRBJ2-7 TRBV5-1 TGCGCCAGCAGCCCGGCCGGACAGGGCTACGAGCAGTACTTC CASSPAGQGYEQYF
- 15 once TRBJ2-3 TRBV6-6 TGTGCCAGCAGTTACTTGGCGGGCGGCACAGATACGCAGTATTTT CASSYLAGGTDTQYF
- 14 - TRBJ2-7 TRBV6-2/TRBV6-3 TGTGCCAGCAGTTATGGGAGTCTTCCGTACGAGCAGTACTTC CASSYGSLPYEQYF
- 13 - TRBJ1-2 TRBV6-6 TGTGCCAGCAGGCCCACCGGGACCTATGGCTACACCTTC CASRPTGTYGYTF
- 12 - TRBJ2-1 TRBV2 TGTGCCAGCAGTGAAATTGTGGGGGAGCAGTTCTTC CASSEIVGEQFF
- 14 few TRBJ2-2 TRBV7-6 TGTGCCAGCAGCCCAGTCCGGGTGTCCGGGGAGCTGTTTTTT CASSPVRVSGELFF
- 15 - TRBJ1-5 TRBV7-6 TGTGCCAGCAGCGAACGCTCGGGGAACTATCAGCCCCAGCATTTT CASSERSGNYQPQHF
- 15 - TRBJ2-3 TRBV12-3/TRBV12-4 TGTGCCAGCAGTTTACGGCAGAGCGGCACAGATACGCAGTATTTT CASSLRQSGTDTQYF
TRBD1 16 - TRBJ2-7 TRBV27 TGTGCCAGCAGTAAACCGGACAGGAGGATCTCCTACGAGCAGTACTTC CASSKPDRRISYEQYF
TRBD2 13 - TRBJ2-7 TRBV29-1 TGCAGCGTTGTTCGGCTAGCGGGAGCCGAGCAGTACTTC CSVVRLAGAEQYF
TRBD2 16 - TRBJ2-7 TRBV14 TGTGCCAGCAGCAGGACTAGATTTGGAGACATCTACGAGCAGTACTTC CASSRTRFGDIYEQYF
- 15 - TRBJ2-1 TRBV24-1 TGTGCCACCAGTGATTTAGGAGGACCCCGAGGTGAGCAGTTCTTC CATSDLGGPRGEQFF
- 13 few TRBJ2-3 TRBV7-2 TGTGCCAGCAGCTTCTGGACCGGGGATACGCAGTATTTT CASSFWTGDTQYF
- 15 once TRBJ2-1 TRBV12-3/TRBV12-4 TGTGCCAGCAGTTTTCGTAGGATTGCTTACAATGAGCAGTTCTTC CASSFRRIAYNEQFF
- 15 - TRBJ1-1 TRBV5-1 TGCGCCAGCAGCTCCGGATGGGGGTCCAACACTGAAGCTTTCTTT CASSSGWGSNTEAFF
- 14 - TRBJ1-3 TRBV7-2 TGTGCCAGCAGCCTACAGGGTCGGGTAAACACCATATATTTT CASSLQGRVNTIYF
TRBD2 13 few TRBJ2-7 TRBV7-9 TGTGCCAGCAGCTGGGCGGGAGGATACGAGCAGTACTTC CASSWAGGYEQYF
TRBD1 15 - TRBJ1-2 TRBV7-2 TGTGCCAGCAGCCCTGGGACAGGGATCGGGTATGGCTACACCTTC CASSPGTGIGYGYTF
- 14 many TRBJ1-2 TRBV7-3 TGTGCCAGCAGCTTTGGTCCTGGGACGGAGGGCTACACCTTC CASSFGPGTEGYTF
TRBD2 15 - TRBJ2-1 TRBV5-1 TGCGCCAGCAGCCCAAGCGGGGACTCCTACAATGAGCAGTTCTTC CASSPSGDSYNEQFF
TRBD1 16 many TRBJ2-7 TRBV7-9 TGTGCCAGCAGCTCCAATTCCGGGACAGGGACCTACGAGCAGTACTTC CASSSNSGTGTYEQYF
TRBD2 15 - TRBJ2-1 TRBV20-1 TGCAGTGCTAATCGACTAGCGGGACCCTACAATGAGCAGTTCTTC CSANRLAGPYNEQFF
TRBD1 14 - TRBJ2-7 TRBV5-1 TGCGCCAGCAGCTTCTCCGGACAGGGCTACGAGCAGTACTTC CASSFSGQGYEQYF
- 12 - TRBJ1-6 TRBV7-2 TGTGCCAGCAGTTTCCCGGGACAACCACTCCACTTT CASSFPGQPLHF
- 14 - TRBJ2-7 TRBV20-1 TGCAGTGCTATGTCCGCCATGGGGGGAATCGAGCAGTACTTC CSAMSAMGGIEQYF
TRBD1 15 - TRBJ2-6 TRBV20-1 TGCAGTGCTGCCACAGGGGGTTCTGGGGCCAACGTCCTGACTTTC CSAATGGSGANVLTF
- 11 - TRBJ1-5 TRBV6-1 TGTGCCAGCAGTGAAGTCCAGCCCCAGCATTTT CASSEVQPQHF
- 14 - TRBJ1-6 TRBV20-1 TGCAGTGCGCCCGGGAGATCGTATAATTCACCCCTCCACTTT CSAPGRSYNSPLHF
- 13 once TRBJ2-5 TRBV7-8 TGTGCCAGCAGGAAGGAGTCAGGGGAGACCCAGTACTTC CASRKESGETQYF
- 14 few TRBJ2-5 TRBV7-2 TGTGCCAGCAGCTTAGAACTGGTGGGGGAGACCCAGTACTTC CASSLELVGETQYF